These 29 T cell receptor beta chains share one sample of origin, sequenced in a study. TCRdb re-called the 5' RACE reads through MiXCR, storing one row per CDR3 protein. The table has approximately 60,000 distinct CDR3 sequences, 20% to 25% seen once. The sample was memory CD4+ T cells sorted from a lymph node. Subset meaning: memory CD4+ T cells, CD4+CD45RO+CD25-. The receptor set was obtained from a female donor with breast cancer.

The V and J genes are TRBV2 and TRBJ1-4, with D perhaps matching TRBD1 (6 bases). The CDR3 totals 12 residues. Germline V gene lookup returns CDR1 SNHLY and CDR2 FYNNEI. Deletions cut 4 bases from V and 12 bases from J, with 12 bases between. The CDR3 DNA sequence: TGTGCCAGCAGTGCGACAGGCCGTGAACTGTTTTTT. Translating gives CASSATGRELFF.

The table lists this clonotype with many counts. The chain recombines TRBV7-9 with TRBJ2-1, with TRBD1 matching over 10 bases. This CDR3 is 15 amino acids long. J was trimmed by 7 bases and V by 6 bases; bases with no gene match: 9. The germline CDR1 and CDR2 sequences are SEHNR and FQNEAQ (reference sequence). CDR3 sequence reads: CASSPRTGGGNEQFF. The CDR3 DNA is TGTGCCAGCAGTCCAAGGACAGGGGGAGGGAATGAGCAGTTCTTC.

This clonotype has a handful of counts. The chain links TRBV5-1 to TRBJ1-5, with 8 positions matching TRBD1. The CDR3 has 13 residues. V gave up 0 bases and J gave up 14 bases; unmatched junction bases: 7. The germline V gene has CDR1 SGHRS and CDR2 YFSETQ. CDR3 protein: CASSLEAGGYEHF. The DNA of the CDR3 is TGCGCCAGCAGCTTGGAGGCAGGGGGCTATGAGCATTTT.

The chain employs TRBV7-3 and TRBJ2-1; 10 nucleotides match TRBD2. CDR1 SGHTA and CDR2 FQGTGA come from the germline V gene. This CDR3 comprises 17 residues. Unmatched junction bases numbered 4, after V lost 1 base and J lost 1 base. CDR3 sequence (DNA): TGTGCCAGCAGCTTAAGAGCGGGAGGGAAGTCCTACAATGAGCAGTTCTTC. Protein sequence: CASSLRAGGKSYNEQFF. Full variable domain (remainder filled in from reference TRBV7-3 and TRBJ2-1): GAGVSQTPSNKVTEKGKYVELRCDPISGHTALYWYRQSLGQGPEFLIYFQGTGAADDSGLPNDRFFAVRPEGSVSTLKIQRTERGDSAVYLCASSLRAGGKSYNEQFFGPGTRLTVL.

The genes are TRBV20-1 and TRBJ2-1; 9 bases are a match to TRBD2. J gave up 6 bases and V 4 bases, and 10 bases lay outside the gene matches. Looked up from germline, CDR1 is DFQATT and CDR2 is SNEGSKA (reference sequence). The CDR3 sequence is 15 residues long. The CDR3 DNA reads TGCAGTGCTACCCGGGTTAGCGGGAGTTTCAATGAGCAGTTCTTC. Translating gives CSATRVSGSFNEQFF.

This clonotype occurred a few times. J is TRBJ1-5 and V is TRBV5-1, with D unclear. The CDR3 is 13 amino acids. In germline, CDR1 is SGHRS, CDR2 YFSETQ. With 0 bases removed from V and 6 bases from J, the gap between germline ends came to 7 bases. CDR3 residues: CASSLDTRQPQHF. Written as DNA, the CDR3 is TGCGCCAGCAGCTTGGACACGCGTCAGCCCCAGCATTTT.

There are a few counts of this clonotype. CDR3 nucleotides: TGCGCCAGCAGCGGGACAGGGGGAAGGTCCTACGAGCAGTACTTC. Encoded protein: CASSGTGGRSYEQYF. V usage is TRBV5-1 and J usage is TRBJ2-7; 11 positions match TRBD1. The CDR3 spans 15 residues. V lost 4 bases, J lost 1 base, and 4 bases stayed unmatched. The V gene's germline CDR1 is SGHRS and CDR2 YFSETQ.

This clonotype was seen only a few times. The rearrangement uses TRBV7-8 and TRBJ2-1, with 8 bases fitting TRBD1. The germline CDR1 and CDR2 sequences are SGHVS and FQNEAQ. CDR3 length equals 17 residues. V lost 5 bases and J lost 2; bases outside the gene matches: 11. This CDR3 reads CASSGRAGTGAYNEQFF. CDR3 DNA sequence: TGTGCCAGCAGCGGAAGAGCCGGGACAGGTGCCTACAATGAGCAGTTCTTC.

This clonotype was recorded at least ten times. J is TRBJ1-2 and V is TRBV29-1; D may be TRBD1 (5 bases). CDR1 is SQVTM, CDR2 ANQGSEA, per germline. The CDR3 loop spans 13 amino acids. V was shortened by 0 bases and J by 7 bases, with 12 bases between the two germline ends. The CDR3 region is CSVEDWRGVGYTF. CDR3 DNA: TGCAGCGTTGAAGATTGGCGGGGGGTTGGCTACACCTTC. Full variable domain (missing parts from reference TRBV29-1 and TRBJ1-2): SAVISQKPSRDICQRGTSLTIQCQVDSQVTMMFWYRQQPGQSLTLIATANQGSEATYESGFVIDKFPISRPNLTFSTLTVSNMSPEDSSIYLCSVEDWRGVGYTFGSGTRLTVV.

This clonotype came up many times. The chain links TRBV6-5 to TRBJ1-2; D remains unclear. This CDR3 has 12 residues. Germline V gene lookup returns CDR1 MNHEY and CDR2 SVGAGI. V lost 6 bases and J lost 6, with 11 bases in between. CDR3 amino acids: CASRREGHGYTF. The CDR3 coding sequence is TGTGCCAGCAGGAGAGAGGGCCATGGCTACACCTTC.

This clonotype was counted a few times. The chain joins TRBV5-5 to TRBJ2-5; 10 nucleotides line up with TRBD2. The CDR3 length is 16 residues. The germline CDR1 and CDR2 sequences are SGHKS and YYEKEE (reference sequence). The ends lost 0 bases at V and 0 bases at J; junction bases unmatched: 2. The CDR3 DNA reads TGTGCCAGCAGCTTGGGTAGCGGGGGGAACCAAGAGACCCAGTACTTC. As protein: CASSLGSGGNQETQYF.

This clonotype was recorded a few times. V is TRBV29-1 and J is TRBJ1-5; D ambiguous. V lost 4 bases and J lost 2, with 9 bases in between. Germline CDR1 SQVTM, CDR2 ANQGSEA. The CDR3 spans 13 residues. CDR3 residues: CSVVSDGNQPQHF. DNA for the CDR3: TGCAGCGTTGTTAGCGACGGCAATCAGCCCCAGCATTTT.

The CDR3 DNA reads TGTGCCAGCAGCGTACACACCCTACAAGAGACCCAGTACTTC. Amino acid sequence: CASSVHTLQETQYF. The rearrangement uses TRBV9 and TRBJ2-5; D ambiguous. Per germline, CDR1 SGDLS and CDR2 YYNGEE. This CDR3 has 14 amino acids. V lost 1 base to trimming and J lost 2 bases, with 9 bases between them.

This clonotype has just a few counts. The rearrangement joins TRBV27 to TRBJ1-1; no firm D call. V gave up 3 bases and J gave up 7 bases, with 18 bases separating them. CDR1 is MNHEY, CDR2 SMNVEV, per germline (reference sequence). The CDR3 length is 15 residues. In DNA form, the CDR3 reads TGTGCCAGCAGTTTGGGCCCACCGGGAGAAGGTGAAGCTTTCTTT. Translating it yields CASSLGPPGEGEAFF.

V gene TRBV7-9 combines with J gene TRBJ2-5; tentative D call: TRBD1 (6 bases). Germline lookup yields CDR1 SEHNR and CDR2 FQNEAQ (reference sequence). Between the trimmed V and J ends, which lost 2 bases and 4 bases, there was a span of 11 bases. The CDR3 has 14 amino acids. The CDR3 DNA is TGTGCCAGCAGCTTATTAACAGGGCGAGAGACCCAGTACTTC. As protein: CASSLLTGRETQYF.

This clonotype appeared a few times. This chain uses TRBV7-9 with TRBJ1-1; D is unresolved. Trimming shortened V by 5 bases and J by 6 bases, and 22 bases separated the two germline ends. The germline V gene encodes CDR1 SEHNR and CDR2 FQNEAQ (reference sequence). The CDR3 contains 16 residues. CDR3 region: CASSTRTVGRKSEAFF. The DNA of the CDR3 is TGTGCCAGCAGCACTCGGACGGTTGGGAGGAAATCTGAAGCTTTCTTT.

This clonotype was detected a few times. The rearrangement links TRBV20-1 to TRBJ1-1; D not resolved. The CDR3 totals 13 residues. Germline CDR1 is DFQATT and CDR2 is SNEGSKA (reference sequence). The germline V and J ends were trimmed by 1 base and 0 bases, with 6 bases remaining between them. CDR3 bases: TGCAGTGCTAGAGTCAACTTGAACACTGAAGCTTTCTTT. Its protein is CSARVNLNTEAFF.

This chain uses TRBV6-1 with TRBJ2-5, with TRBD2 identical over 8 bases. V trimming: 2 bases; J trimming: 10 bases; junction bases outside the gene matches: 12. The CDR3 covers 15 residues. The V gene's germline CDR1 is MNHNS and CDR2 SASEGT. Written as DNA, the CDR3 is TGTGCCAGCAGTGAATCGACGGGAGGGCCGTTCGTCCAGTACTTC. This sequence encodes CASSESTGGPFVQYF.

This clonotype has at least ten counts. The chain couples TRBV20-1 to TRBJ2-7, with D possibly matching TRBD2 (6 bases). The germline CDR1 and CDR2 sequences are DFQATT and SNEGSKA (reference sequence). The CDR3 contains 14 residues. V gave up 1 base and J gave up 1 base, with 11 bases separating them. The CDR3 is CSARAAGRSYEQYF. In nucleotides, the CDR3 is TGCAGTGCTAGAGCCGCGGGGAGGTCCTACGAGCAGTACTTC.

Many counts were recorded for this clonotype. The gene calls are TRBV6-1 and TRBJ1-5; the match to TRBD1 covers 7 bases. Germline V gene data show CDR1 as MNHNS and CDR2 as SASEGT. J was trimmed by 6 bases and V by 3 bases; bases with no gene match: 8. The CDR3 is 15 residues long. DNA for the CDR3: TGTGCCAGCAGTGAGGACAGGTCGCGGAGTCAGCCCCAGCATTTT. This codes for CASSEDRSRSQPQHF.

The chain joins TRBV7-8 to TRBJ2-5; D ambiguous. V dropped 3 bases and J dropped 0 bases, with 5 bases sitting between them. The CDR3 runs 13 residues. CDR1 is SGHVS and CDR2 is FQNEAQ in the germline V gene. For the CDR3, the DNA is TGTGCCAGCAGCTTTGGCTACCAAGAGACCCAGTACTTC. Protein sequence: CASSFGYQETQYF.

This clonotype was recorded many times. This chain links TRBV9 with TRBJ2-6; no reliable D call. Germline V gene sequence: CDR1 SGDLS, CDR2 YYNGEE. The CDR3 spans 14 residues. V lost 0 bases, J lost 4 bases, and 5 bases lay in between. CDR3 bases: TGTGCCAGCAGCGTAGATCAAGGGGCCAACGTCCTGACTTTC. It codes for CASSVDQGANVLTF.

A few counts support this clonotype. The CDR3 loop reads CASSQDRSTDTQYF. For the CDR3, the DNA is TGTGCCAGCAGCCAGGACCGAAGCACAGATACGCAGTATTTT. The chain carries TRBV7-3 and TRBJ2-3; D is uncertain. Per germline, CDR1 SGHTA and CDR2 FQGTGA. V was trimmed by 5 bases and J by 0 bases, leaving 9 bases between them. The CDR3 runs 14 residues.

About this clonotype itself: The conserved closing phenylalanine or tryptophan is absent in this CDR3, likely reflecting a read error. J is TRBJ1-4 and V is TRBV28; no clear D. From germline, CDR1 is MDHEN and CDR2 SYDVKM. CDR3 size: 15 residues. The V end was cut by 8 bases, the J end by 7 bases, with 20 bases between. The CDR3 here is CASASPGILPEKLFS. CDR3 bases: TGTGCCAGCGCATCTCCGGGGATCCTACCTGAAAAACTGTTTTCT.

This clonotype was detected ten times or more. The chain links TRBV5-1 to TRBJ2-3; 7 bases are a match to TRBD1. This CDR3 has 15 amino acids. Germline CDR1 reads SGHRS; CDR2 reads YFSETQ. With 0 bases clipped from V and 2 bases from J, the junction kept 3 bases outside the gene matches. CDR3 amino acids: CASSLAGTVTDTQYF. CDR3 sequence (DNA): TGCGCCAGCAGCTTGGCCGGGACAGTCACAGATACGCAGTATTTT.

The sample holds a few counts of this clonotype. The chain combines TRBV7-6 with TRBJ2-5; TRBD2 matches 8 bases. The germline V gene has CDR1 SGHVS and CDR2 FNYEAQ. CDR3 length equals 15 residues. Germline trimming cut 5 bases from V and 1 base from J; bases unmatched to any gene: 6. Written as DNA, the CDR3 is TGTGCCAGCAGCCAACCGGGACTAGGCCAAGAGACCCAGTACTTC. Translating gives CASSQPGLGQETQYF.

At least ten counts were recorded for this clonotype. The chain couples TRBV6-6 to TRBJ2-7, with D tentatively TRBD2 (7 bases). Germline loops: CDR1 MNHNY, CDR2 SVGAGI (reference sequence). This CDR3 region has 14 residues. V was clipped by 7 bases and J by 6 bases, with 19 bases between them. The CDR3 DNA sequence: TGTGCCAGCACCCCTCGAGGGGGGGAGTCCGAGCAGTACTTC. Residues: CASTPRGGESEQYF.

In the case of this clonotype: A read error may produce the germline difference seen at one junction end. The J gene is TRBJ2-7, the V gene TRBV7-2, with TRBD1 identical over 9 bases. Germline V CDR1 and CDR2: SGHTA, FQGNSA. This CDR3 is 13 amino acids long. CDR3 loop: CASRLGTGIEQYF. The DNA of the CDR3 is TGTGCCAGCAGGTTAGGGACAGGGATTGAGCAGTACTTC.

Only one count was recorded for this clonotype. This may be a read error: a much more frequent sequence differs by one nucleotide. This chain uses TRBV4-3 with TRBJ2-7; D is uncertain. The CDR3 is 11 amino acids. Looked up from germline, CDR1 is LGHNA and CDR2 is YSLEER. Here the CDR3 reads CTSSQDHEQYF. In DNA form, the CDR3 reads TGCACCAGCAGCCAAGATCACGAGCAGTACTTC.